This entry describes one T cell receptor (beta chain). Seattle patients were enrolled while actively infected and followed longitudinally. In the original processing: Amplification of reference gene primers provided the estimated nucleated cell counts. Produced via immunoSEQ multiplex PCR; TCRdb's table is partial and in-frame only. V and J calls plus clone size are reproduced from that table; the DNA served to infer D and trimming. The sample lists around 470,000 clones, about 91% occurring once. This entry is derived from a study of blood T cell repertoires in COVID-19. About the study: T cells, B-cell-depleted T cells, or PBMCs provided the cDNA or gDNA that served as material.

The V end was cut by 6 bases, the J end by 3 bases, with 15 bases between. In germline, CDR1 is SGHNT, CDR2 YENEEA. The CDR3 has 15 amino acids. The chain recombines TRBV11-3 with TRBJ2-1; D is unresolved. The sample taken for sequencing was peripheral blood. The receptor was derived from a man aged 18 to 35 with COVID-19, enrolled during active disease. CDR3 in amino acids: CASSAQRLGYNEQFF. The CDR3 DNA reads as TGTGCCAGCAGTGCCCAGAGGTTGGGCTACAATGAGCAGTTCTTC. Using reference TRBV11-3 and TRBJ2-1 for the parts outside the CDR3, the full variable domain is EAGVVQSPRYKIIEKKQPVAFWCNPISGHNTLYWYLQNLGQGPELLIRYENEEAVDDSQLPKDRFSAERLKGVDSTLKIQPAELGDSAVYLCASSAQRLGYNEQFFGPGTRLTVL.